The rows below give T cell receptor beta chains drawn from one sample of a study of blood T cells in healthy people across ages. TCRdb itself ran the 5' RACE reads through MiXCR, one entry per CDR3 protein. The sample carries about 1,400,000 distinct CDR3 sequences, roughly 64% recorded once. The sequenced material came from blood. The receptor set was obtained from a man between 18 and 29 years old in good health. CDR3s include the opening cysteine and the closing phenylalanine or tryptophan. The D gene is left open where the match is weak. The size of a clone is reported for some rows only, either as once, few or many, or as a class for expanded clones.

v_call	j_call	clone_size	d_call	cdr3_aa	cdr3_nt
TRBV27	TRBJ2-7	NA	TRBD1	CASSLRITGVPYEQYF	TGTGCCAGCAGTCTCCGAATCACAGGGGTTCCCTACGAGCAGTACTTC
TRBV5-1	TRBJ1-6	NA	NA	CASSDTRVGGVSPLHF	TGCGCCAGCAGCGATACCCGAGTAGGGGGAGTTTCACCCCTCCACTTT
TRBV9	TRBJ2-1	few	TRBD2	CASSVGTSWGLGEQFF	TGTGCCAGCAGCGTTGGGACTAGCTGGGGCTTGGGTGAGCAGTTCTTC
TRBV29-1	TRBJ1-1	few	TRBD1	CSSNRGNTEAFF	TGCAGCTCAAACAGGGGTAACACTGAAGCTTTCTTT
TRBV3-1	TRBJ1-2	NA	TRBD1	CASSQDMTGSYGYTF	TGTGCCAGCAGCCAAGATATGACAGGGAGCTATGGCTACACCTTC
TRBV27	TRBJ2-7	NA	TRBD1	CASSTLGTGIYEQYF	TGTGCCAGCAGTACCTTGGGGACAGGGATCTACGAGCAGTACTTC
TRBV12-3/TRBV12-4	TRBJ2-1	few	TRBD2	CASSPSLAGYNEQFF	TGTGCCAGCAGTCCCAGTCTAGCGGGTTACAATGAGCAGTTCTTC
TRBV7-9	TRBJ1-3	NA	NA	CASSKEQGSGNTIYF	TGTGCCAGCAGCAAAGAACAGGGTTCTGGAAACACCATATATTTT
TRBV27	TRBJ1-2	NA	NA	CASSFIYSTQVGATGYTF	TGTGCCAGCAGTTTCATCTATTCCACACAGGTCGGGGCAACGGGCTACACCTTC
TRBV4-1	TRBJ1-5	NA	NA	CASSQDKGLGQPQHF	TGCGCCAGCAGCCAAGATAAAGGGTTGGGTCAGCCCCAGCATTTT
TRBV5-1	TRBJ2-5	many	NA	CASSLTRLQSDEQYF	TGCGCCAGCAGCTTAACTAGACTTCAATCCGATGAGCAGTACTTC
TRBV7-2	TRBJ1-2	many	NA	CASSLGPGNGDYGYTF	TGTGCCAGCAGCTTAGGACCAGGAAACGGGGACTATGGCTACACCTTC
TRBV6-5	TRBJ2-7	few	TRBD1	CASRQDRGSSYEQYF	TGTGCCAGCAGGCAGGACAGGGGATCATCCTACGAGCAGTACTTC
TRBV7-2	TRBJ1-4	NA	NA	CASSRGGSAEKLFF	TGTGCCAGCAGCCGGGGGGGGTCGGCTGAAAAACTGTTTTTT
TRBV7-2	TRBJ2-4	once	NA	CASSLRGGLALGQYF	TGTGCCAGCAGCTTAAGGGGGGGCTTAGCTCTTGGGCAGTACTTC
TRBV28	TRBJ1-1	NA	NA	CASSKDRLVWGRTDTEAFF	TGTGCCAGCAGTAAAGACAGGTTGGTTTGGGGAAGAACGGACACTGAAGCTTTCTTT
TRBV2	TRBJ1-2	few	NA	CASSAIQGNYGYTF	TGTGCCAGCAGCGCTATACAGGGCAACTATGGCTACACCTTC
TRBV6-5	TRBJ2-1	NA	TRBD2	CASSHTSGGAREQFF	TGTGCCAGCAGCCATACTAGCGGGGGGGCCCGAGAGCAGTTCTTC
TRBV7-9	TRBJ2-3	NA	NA	CASSFAANPTDTQYF	TGTGCCAGCAGCTTTGCTGCGAACCCAACAGATACGCAGTATTTT
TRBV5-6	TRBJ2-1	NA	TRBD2	CASNQQLADSYNEQFF	TGTGCCAGCAACCAACAGCTAGCGGATTCCTACAATGAGCAGTTCTTC
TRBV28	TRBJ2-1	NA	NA	CASSFWQGIGYNNEQFF	TGTGCCAGCAGTTTCTGGCAGGGGATCGGGTATAACAATGAGCAGTTCTTC
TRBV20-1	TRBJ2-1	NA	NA	CSASISRTYNEQFF	TGCAGTGCTAGTATTAGCAGAACCTACAATGAGCAGTTCTTC
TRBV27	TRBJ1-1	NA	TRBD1	CASSFDRGTVGAFF	TGTGCCAGCAGTTTTGACAGGGGTACCGTGGGGGCTTTCTTT
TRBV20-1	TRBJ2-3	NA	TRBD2	CSALTSGRADTQYF	TGCAGTGCTTTGACTAGCGGGAGGGCCGATACGCAGTATTTT
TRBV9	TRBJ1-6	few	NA	CASSTGNSPLHF	TGTGCCAGCAGCACAGGAAATTCACCCCTCCACTTT
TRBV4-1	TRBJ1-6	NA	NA	CASSRAAGGSPLHF	TGCGCCAGCAGCCGCGCGGCGGGTGGGTCACCCCTCCACTTT
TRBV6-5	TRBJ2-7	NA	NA	CASSYGGGSYNEQYF	TGTGCCAGCAGTTACGGCGGGGGCTCCTACAATGAGCAGTACTTC
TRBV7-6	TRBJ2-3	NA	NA	CASSPISAVGNTQYF	TGTGCCAGCAGCCCCATAAGCGCCGTCGGGAATACGCAGTATTTT
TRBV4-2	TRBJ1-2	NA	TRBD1	CASSQDWTGLVGGYTF	TGTGCCAGCAGCCAAGATTGGACAGGGTTAGTAGGTGGCTACACCTTC
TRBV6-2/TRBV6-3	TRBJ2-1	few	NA	CAGSYLGNEQFF	TGTGCCGGCAGTTATTTGGGCAATGAGCAGTTCTTC
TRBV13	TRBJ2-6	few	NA	CASKSLSGGANVLTF	TGTGCCAGCAAATCGTTATCAGGCGGGGCCAACGTCCTGACTTTC
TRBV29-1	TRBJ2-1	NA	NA	CSSPLLSGQFF	TGCAGCTCCCCCTTACTGAGCGGGCAGTTCTTC
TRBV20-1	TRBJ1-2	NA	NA	CSARQGLNYGYTF	TGCAGTGCTAGACAGGGACTTAACTATGGCTACACCTTC
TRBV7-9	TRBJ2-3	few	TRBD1	CASSVGTDSTDTQYF	TGTGCCAGCAGCGTCGGGACAGATAGCACAGATACGCAGTATTTT
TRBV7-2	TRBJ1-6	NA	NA	CASSLGLPPLHF	TGTGCCAGCAGCTTAGGACTGCCACCCCTCCACTTT
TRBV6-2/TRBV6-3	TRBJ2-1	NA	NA	CASGLILGHNEQFF	TGTGCCAGCGGGCTCATTTTAGGGCACAATGAGCAGTTCTTC
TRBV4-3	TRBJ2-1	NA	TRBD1	CASSQVGQGSDEQFF	TGCGCCAGCAGCCAAGTGGGACAGGGTTCGGATGAGCAGTTCTTC
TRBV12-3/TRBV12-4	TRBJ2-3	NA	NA	CASSFQADTQYF	TGTGCCAGCAGTTTTCAGGCAGATACGCAGTATTTT
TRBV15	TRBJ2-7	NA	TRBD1	CATSQRVQGRGTYEQYF	TGTGCCACCAGTCAGAGAGTACAGGGCAGGGGGACCTACGAGCAGTACTTC